The clone carrying this TCR beta chain was detected only a few times. The data belong to a study of T-cell reconstitution after alpha-beta-depleted transplantation in children. V was clipped by 0 bases and J by 4 bases, with 18 bases between them. Germline lookup yields CDR1 ENHRY and CDR2 SYGVKD. This CDR3 is built from 17 residues. Preparation of the TCRbeta library used unique molecular identifiers. MiXCR was run by TCRdb on the PCR reads, yielding one entry per CDR3 protein. Of a few hundred thousand distinct CDR3 sequences in the sample, about 11% were seen once. The chain uses TRBV10-3 and TRBJ1-2; perhaps TRBD1 as D (5 bases). The material sequenced was PBMCs from the stem cell graft donor, taken from the stem cell graft. The TCR sequence derives from a human donor who donated a stem cell graft to a child with acute myeloid leukemia. CDR3 sequence (DNA): TGTGCCATCAGTGAGTCGAGAGACAGCCCCCATCTCTATGGCTACACCTTC. This codes for CAISESRDSPHLYGYTF.